One and the same sample provided the 12 T cell receptor beta chains below, sequenced in a study of CD8 T cells in ankylosing spondylitis. One entry per CDR3 protein results from TCRdb running MiXCR on the 5' RACE reads. The table records 90,000 to 120,000 distinct CDR3 sequences, around 24% of them present only once. Material: synovial fluid, either unsorted or a sorted T cell fraction (not recorded which). The receptors were gathered from a male donor with ankylosing spondylitis.

This clonotype was counted only a few times. This chain joins TRBV2 and TRBJ1-4; the D is unclear. CDR3 size: 12 residues. CDR1 and CDR2 from the germline V gene are SNHLY and FYNNEI. Trimming left V 3 bases short and J 5 bases short, with 4 bases between. CDR3 protein: CASSDRNEKLFF. The CDR3 DNA reads as TGTGCCAGCAGTGATAGGAATGAAAAACTGTTTTTT.

The chain combines TRBV5-1 with TRBJ1-2; D call uncertain. This CDR3 spans 16 amino acids. Germline V gives CDR1 SGHRS, CDR2 YFSETQ. V was pared by 5 bases and J by 6 bases, with 23 bases between. CDR3 sequence: CASRPGTGGGGDGYTF. The CDR3 bases are TGCGCCAGCAGACCTGGAACGGGAGGAGGAGGTGATGGCTACACCTTC.

This clonotype was observed at least ten times. V is TRBV12-3 or TRBV12-4 and J is TRBJ1-5; 7 nucleotides agree with TRBD1. V lost 3 bases to trimming and J lost 3 bases; unmatched junction nucleotides: 5. The CDR3 length is 15 residues. Here the CDR3 DNA reads TGTGCCAGCAGTTTTTGGGACAGTTCCAATCAGCCCCAGCATTTT. Translating gives CASSFWDSSNQPQHF.

J is TRBJ2-6 and V is TRBV4-2, with D unclear. The CDR3 spans 16 residues. Germline V gene data show CDR1 as LGHNA and CDR2 as YNFKEQ. The germline V and J ends were trimmed by 0 bases and 4 bases, with 10 bases remaining between them. CDR3 residues: CASSQDLSSGANVLTF. Written as DNA, the CDR3 is TGTGCCAGCAGCCAAGATCTAAGTTCCGGGGCCAACGTCCTGACTTTC.

This clonotype has just a few counts. The chain combines TRBV5-5 with TRBJ1-5; D call uncertain. CDR1 is SGHKS and CDR2 is YYEKEE in the germline V gene (reference sequence). The CDR3 covers 14 residues. The V gene lost 4 bases and the J gene lost 7 bases, with 15 bases spanning the gap. CDR3 region: CASSVDLGIQPQHF. CDR3 DNA: TGTGCCAGCAGCGTGGATCTGGGGATCCAGCCCCAGCATTTT.

The V gene is TRBV12-5, the J gene TRBJ2-1; 8 nucleotides match TRBD1. J lost 9 bases, V lost 5 bases, and 9 bases had no gene match. The germline CDR1 and CDR2 sequences are LGHNT and FRNRAP. CDR3 length: 14 amino acids. CDR3 loop: CASGPDITGGEQFF. The DNA of the CDR3 is TGTGCTAGTGGTCCCGACATTACAGGGGGTGAGCAGTTCTTC.

The chain carries TRBV6-2 or TRBV6-3 and TRBJ2-7, with D perhaps assigned TRBD1 or TRBD2 (5 bases each). Germline V gene lookup returns CDR1 MNHEY and CDR2 SVGEGT. The V and J ends lost 4 bases and 7 bases respectively, with 11 bases between them. CDR3 length: 12 amino acids. CDR3 in DNA: TGTGCCAGCAGTTCCCCGGGACGGGAGCAGTACTTC. Amino acids: CASSSPGREQYF.

The V and J genes are TRBV3-1 and TRBJ2-3, with a tentative D call TRBD1 (8 bases). V lost 0 bases, J lost 9 bases, and 22 bases lay in between. CDR1 is LGHDT, CDR2 YNNKEL, per germline (reference sequence). CDR3 length: 17 residues. CDR3: CASSQDGLAVPGGTQYF. In DNA form, the CDR3 reads TGTGCCAGCAGCCAAGATGGGCTAGCGGTCCCAGGGGGCACGCAGTATTTT.

This chain uses TRBV24-1 with TRBJ2-2, with 11 bases lining up with TRBD2. Germline-derived CDR1 and CDR2 are KGHDR and SFDVKD. The CDR3 has 14 residues. The V and J ends lost 11 bases and 1 base, in that order; junction bases with no gene match: 2. Here the CDR3 reads CAIGLAGNTGELFF. The CDR3 DNA sequence: TGTGCCATAGGACTAGCGGGGAACACCGGGGAGCTGTTTTTT.

The J gene is TRBJ1-5, the V gene TRBV29-1, with no clear D. The CDR3 is 13 residues long. Deletions cut 4 bases from V and 2 bases from J, with 9 bases between. The V gene's germline CDR1 is SQVTM and CDR2 ANQGSEA. DNA for the CDR3: TGCAGCGTTGGGGGTTCGGGCAATCAGCCCCAGCATTTT. This encodes CSVGGSGNQPQHF.

The rearrangement joins TRBV2 to TRBJ1-2, with TRBD1 identical over 8 bases. The CDR3 covers 15 residues. Germline CDR1 SNHLY, CDR2 FYNNEI. Germline trimming cut 6 bases from V and 4 bases from J; bases unmatched to any gene: 10. The CDR3 DNA reads TGTGCCAGCAGAGATATAACAGGGGGAGTCTATGGCTACACCTTC. Its protein is CASRDITGGVYGYTF.

This clonotype was seen repeatedly, ten times or more. V and J are TRBV7-9 and TRBJ2-3; TRBD2 matches 7 bases. The CDR3 runs 14 residues. CDR1 and CDR2 (germline): SEHNR, FQNEAQ (reference sequence). Trimming at V came to 0 bases and at J to 6 bases, leaving 3 bases not matched to a gene. The CDR3 spells CASSLAAGRDTQYF. The CDR3 coding sequence is TGTGCCAGCAGCTTAGCAGCGGGGCGTGATACGCAGTATTTT.